Given below is one T cell receptor (beta chain) in context. The data derive from a study of blood T cell repertoires in COVID-19. V was shortened by 2 bases and J by 3 bases, with 5 bases between the two germline ends. CDR3 length: 12 amino acids. CDR1 and CDR2 from the germline V gene are SGHVS and FNYEAQ. Data came from immunoSEQ multiplex PCR; TCRdb stores just in-frame clones and leaves some out. This table holds about 140,000 clones, approximately 82% found once. The clonotype originates from a human donor in a cohort sampled during active COVID-19. Sequenced material: peripheral blood. This chain joins TRBV7-6 and TRBJ2-7; D unclear. The CDR3 region is CASSLTYYEQYF. The CDR3, as DNA: TGTGCCAGCAGCTTAACCTACTACGAGCAGTACTTC.